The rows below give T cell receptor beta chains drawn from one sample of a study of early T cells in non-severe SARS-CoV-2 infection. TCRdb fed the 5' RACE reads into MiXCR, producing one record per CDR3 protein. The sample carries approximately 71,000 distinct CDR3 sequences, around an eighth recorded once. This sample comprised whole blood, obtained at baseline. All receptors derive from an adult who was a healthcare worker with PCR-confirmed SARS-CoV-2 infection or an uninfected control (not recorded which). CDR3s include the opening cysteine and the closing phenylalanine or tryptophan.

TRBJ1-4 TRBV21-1 CASSKALGGRGGEKLFF
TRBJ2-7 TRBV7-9 CASSSGQYEQYF
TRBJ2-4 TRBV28 CASSSTLTSGRSPNIQYF
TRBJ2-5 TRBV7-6 CASSLTSGIQETQYF
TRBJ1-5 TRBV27 CASRPGTGDFNQPQHF
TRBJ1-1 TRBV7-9 CASSLGSGFHTEAFF
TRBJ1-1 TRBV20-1 CSAAGHTEAFF
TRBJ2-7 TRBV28 CASSFGGQAQREQYF
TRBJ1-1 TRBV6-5 CASSYGAEAFF
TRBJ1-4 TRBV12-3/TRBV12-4 CASSSPLTGGEKLFF
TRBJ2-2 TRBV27 CASSFRLRRNTGELFF
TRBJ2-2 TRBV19 CASRRQGGTGELFF
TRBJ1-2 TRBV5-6 CASRGQGRGYTF
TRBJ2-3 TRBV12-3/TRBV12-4 CASSVTLGADTQYF
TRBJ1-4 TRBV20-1 CSARDGTGYSATNEKLFF
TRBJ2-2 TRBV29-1 CSAQGDRNTGELFF
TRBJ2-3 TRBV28 CASSSPGHPEGPDTQYF
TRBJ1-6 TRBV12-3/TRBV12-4 CASSLVGPGIVSPLHF
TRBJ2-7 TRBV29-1 CSVGTGSYEQYF
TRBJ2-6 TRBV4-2 CASSPPGGGSGANVLTF
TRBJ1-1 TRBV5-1 CASMLGVTSTEAFF
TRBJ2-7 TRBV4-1 CASSQEEFHEQYF
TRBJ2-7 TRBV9 CASSPGGISYEQYF
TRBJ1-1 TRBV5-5 CASSLAAHPGTEAFF
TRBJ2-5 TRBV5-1 CASTPEGGRRETQYF
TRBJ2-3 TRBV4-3 CASSQGSRGYYTQYF
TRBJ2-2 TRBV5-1 CASSQGMTTGELFF
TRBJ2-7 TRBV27 CASSRQGVEQYF
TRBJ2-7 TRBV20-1 CSAPGTSGYAYEQYF
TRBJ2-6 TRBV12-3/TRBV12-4 CASRTGTGGANVLTF
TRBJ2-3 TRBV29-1 CSTTPAQGGTDTQYF
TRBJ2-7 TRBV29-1 CSVGGDGSTYEQYF
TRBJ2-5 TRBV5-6 CASTITGLAGGYQETQYF
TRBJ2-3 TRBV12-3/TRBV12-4 CASIRRDSSTDTQYF
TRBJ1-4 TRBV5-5 CASSWGIATNEKLFF
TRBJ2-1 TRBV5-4 CASSWTGLAGNEQFF
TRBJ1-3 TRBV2 CASSILSGDTIYF
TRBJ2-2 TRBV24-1 CATSDPPNTGELFF
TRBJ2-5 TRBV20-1 CSAPTSARRETQYF
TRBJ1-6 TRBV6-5 CASSITGNPSSYNSPLHF
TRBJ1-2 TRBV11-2 CASSLMGQKPYGYTF
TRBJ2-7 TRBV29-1 CSVSLRGQEQYF
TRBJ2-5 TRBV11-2 CASSPDYQQETQYF
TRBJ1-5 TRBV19 CASSSQTLYSNQPQHF
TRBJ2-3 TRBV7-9 CASRQTSAPDTQYF
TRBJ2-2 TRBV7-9 CASSFGSGFYTGELFF